This TCR beta chain was obtained from a study of blood T cells in healthy people across ages. Study-wide background: Template switching caught about one barcoded beta molecule for each two T cells.

Healthy Caucasian individuals from Russia aged about 6 to 95 were enrolled as donors. Next came a second PCR, run for about 7 to 12 cycles, which used a sample-barcoded 5' primer along with a J-beta primer mix. TCRdb re-analysed the 5' RACE reads in MiXCR, keeping a single row per CDR3 protein. The table has about 1.5 million distinct CDR3 sequences, under 55% seen once; the top ten hold under 5%. Sequencing was done on a sample of blood. The sequence was obtained from a young woman in good health.

The CDR3 region has the DNA TGTGCCAGCAGTCCCATGGAGGGGAACACTGAAGCTTTCTTT. Translating it yields CASSPMEGNTEAFF. This chain joins TRBV6-5 and TRBJ1-1; D remains unclear. The CDR3 covers 14 residues. CDR1 is MNHEY, CDR2 SVGAGI, per germline. V lost 5 bases, J lost 1 base, and 11 bases lay in between.